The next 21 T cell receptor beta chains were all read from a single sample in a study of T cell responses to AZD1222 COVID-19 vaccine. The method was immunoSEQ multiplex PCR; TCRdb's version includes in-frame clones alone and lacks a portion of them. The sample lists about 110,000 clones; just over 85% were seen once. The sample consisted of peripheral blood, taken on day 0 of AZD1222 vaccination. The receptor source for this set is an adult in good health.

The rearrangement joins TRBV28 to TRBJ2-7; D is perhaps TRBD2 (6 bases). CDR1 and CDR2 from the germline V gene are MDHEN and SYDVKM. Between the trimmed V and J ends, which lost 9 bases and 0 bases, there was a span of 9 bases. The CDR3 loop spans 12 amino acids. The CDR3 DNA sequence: TGTGCCAGTACGACTAGCTCCTACGAGCAGTACTTC. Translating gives CASTTSSYEQYF.

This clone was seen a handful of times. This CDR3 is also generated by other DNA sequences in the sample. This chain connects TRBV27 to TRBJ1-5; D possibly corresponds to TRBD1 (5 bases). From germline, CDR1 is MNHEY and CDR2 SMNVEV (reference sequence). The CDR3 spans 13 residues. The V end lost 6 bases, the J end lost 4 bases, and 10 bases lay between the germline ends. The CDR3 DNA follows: TGTGCCAGCAGACTCGACAGAAATCAGCCCCAGCATTTT. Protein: CASRLDRNQPQHF.

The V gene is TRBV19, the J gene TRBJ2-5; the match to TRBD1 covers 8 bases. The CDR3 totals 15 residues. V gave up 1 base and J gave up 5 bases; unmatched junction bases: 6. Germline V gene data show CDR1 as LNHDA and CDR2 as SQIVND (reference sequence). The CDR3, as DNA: TGTGCCAGTAGTATAGGACAGGGGCGCGGGGAGACCCAGTACTTC. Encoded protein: CASSIGQGRGETQYF.

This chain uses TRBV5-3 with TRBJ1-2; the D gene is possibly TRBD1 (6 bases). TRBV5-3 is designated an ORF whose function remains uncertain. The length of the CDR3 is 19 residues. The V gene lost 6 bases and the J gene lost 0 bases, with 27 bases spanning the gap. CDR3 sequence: CARKGGSRNCPFANYGYTF. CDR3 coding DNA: TGTGCCAGAAAAGGGGGGTCCCGAAACTGCCCCTTTGCTAACTATGGCTACACCTTC.

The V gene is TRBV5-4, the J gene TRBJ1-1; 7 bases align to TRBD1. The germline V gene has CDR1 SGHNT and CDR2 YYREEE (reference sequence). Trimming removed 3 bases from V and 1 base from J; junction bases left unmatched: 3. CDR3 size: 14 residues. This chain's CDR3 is CASSSYRGNTEAFF. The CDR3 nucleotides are TGTGCCAGCAGCTCTTACAGGGGGAACACTGAAGCTTTCTTT.

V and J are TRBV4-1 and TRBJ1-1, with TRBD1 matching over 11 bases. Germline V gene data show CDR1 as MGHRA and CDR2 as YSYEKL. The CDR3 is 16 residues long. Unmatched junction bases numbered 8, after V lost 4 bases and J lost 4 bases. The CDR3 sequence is CASSRGQGASRTEAFF. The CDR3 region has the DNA TGCGCCAGCAGCCGCGGACAGGGGGCTAGTCGCACTGAAGCTTTCTTT.

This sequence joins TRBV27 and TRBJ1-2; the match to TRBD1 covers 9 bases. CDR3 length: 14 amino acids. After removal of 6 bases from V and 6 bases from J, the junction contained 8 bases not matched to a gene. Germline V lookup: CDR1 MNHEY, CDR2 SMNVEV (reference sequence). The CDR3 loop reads CASRTTGTGHGYTF. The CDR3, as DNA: TGTGCCAGCAGGACAACCGGGACAGGGCATGGCTACACCTTC.

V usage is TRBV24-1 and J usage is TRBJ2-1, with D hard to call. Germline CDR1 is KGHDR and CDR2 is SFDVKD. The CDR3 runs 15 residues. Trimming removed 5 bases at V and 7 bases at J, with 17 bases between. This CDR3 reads CATSVRAGQYNEQFF. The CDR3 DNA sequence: TGTGCCACCAGTGTAAGAGCTGGTCAGTATAATGAGCAGTTCTTC.

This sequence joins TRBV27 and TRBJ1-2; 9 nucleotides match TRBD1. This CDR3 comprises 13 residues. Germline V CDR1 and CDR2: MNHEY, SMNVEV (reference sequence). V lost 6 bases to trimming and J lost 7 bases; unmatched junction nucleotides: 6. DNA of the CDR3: TGTGCCAGCAGGGGACAGGGTAGCGGTGGCTACACCTTC. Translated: CASRGQGSGGYTF.

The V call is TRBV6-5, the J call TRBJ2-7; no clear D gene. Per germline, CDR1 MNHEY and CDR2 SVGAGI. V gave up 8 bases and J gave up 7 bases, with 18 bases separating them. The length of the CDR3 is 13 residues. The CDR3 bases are TGTGCCAGCCTTGAGTGGTCCACACTGGAGCAGTACTTC. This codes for CASLEWSTLEQYF.

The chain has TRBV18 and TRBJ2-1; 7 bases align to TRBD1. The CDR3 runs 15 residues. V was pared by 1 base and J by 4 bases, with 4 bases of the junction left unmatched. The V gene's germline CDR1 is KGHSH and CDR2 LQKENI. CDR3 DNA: TGTGCCAGCTCACCACAGGGGGCCGGGTACAATGAGCAGTTCTTC. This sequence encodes CASSPQGAGYNEQFF.

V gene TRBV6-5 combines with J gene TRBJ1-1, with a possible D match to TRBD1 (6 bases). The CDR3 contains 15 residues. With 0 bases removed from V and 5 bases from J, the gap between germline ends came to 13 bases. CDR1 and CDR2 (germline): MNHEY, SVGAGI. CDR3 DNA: TGTGCCAGCAGTTACTCGGGGGGGCTGAGGACTGAAGCTTTCTTT. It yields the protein CASSYSGGLRTEAFF.

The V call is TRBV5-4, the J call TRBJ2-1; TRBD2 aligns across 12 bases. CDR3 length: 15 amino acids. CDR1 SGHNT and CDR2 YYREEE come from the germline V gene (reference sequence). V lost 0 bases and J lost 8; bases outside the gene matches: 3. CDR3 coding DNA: TGTGCCAGCAGCTTGGGACTAGCGGGAGAGGATGAGCAGTTCTTC. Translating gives CASSLGLAGEDEQFF.

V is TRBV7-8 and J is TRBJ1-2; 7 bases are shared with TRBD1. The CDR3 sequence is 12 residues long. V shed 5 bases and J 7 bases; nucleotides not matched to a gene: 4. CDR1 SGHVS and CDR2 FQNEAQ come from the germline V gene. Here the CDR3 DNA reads TGTGCCAGCAGCCGAAGGGACAGTGGCTACACCTTC. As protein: CASSRRDSGYTF.

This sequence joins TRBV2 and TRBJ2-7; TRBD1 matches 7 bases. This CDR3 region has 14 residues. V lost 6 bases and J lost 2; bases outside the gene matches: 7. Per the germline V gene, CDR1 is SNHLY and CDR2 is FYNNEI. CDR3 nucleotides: TGTGCCAGCAGCCCCATCGGGACAGCCTACGAGCAGTACTTC. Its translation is CASSPIGTAYEQYF.

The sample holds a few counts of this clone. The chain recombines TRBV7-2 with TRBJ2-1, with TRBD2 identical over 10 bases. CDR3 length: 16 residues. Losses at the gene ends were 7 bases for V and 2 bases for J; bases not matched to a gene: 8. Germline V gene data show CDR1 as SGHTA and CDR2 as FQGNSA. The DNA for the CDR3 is TGTGCCAGCAACTTGTTTCTAGCGGGAGCCTACAATGAGCAGTTCTTC. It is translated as CASNLFLAGAYNEQFF.

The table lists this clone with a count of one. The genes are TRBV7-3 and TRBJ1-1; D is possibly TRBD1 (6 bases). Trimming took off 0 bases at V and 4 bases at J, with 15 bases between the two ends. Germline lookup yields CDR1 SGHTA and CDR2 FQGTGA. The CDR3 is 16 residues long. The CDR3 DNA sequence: TGTGCCAGCAGCTTAACTGGACAGAGTTCCGGCACTGAAGCTTTCTTT. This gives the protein CASSLTGQSSGTEAFF.

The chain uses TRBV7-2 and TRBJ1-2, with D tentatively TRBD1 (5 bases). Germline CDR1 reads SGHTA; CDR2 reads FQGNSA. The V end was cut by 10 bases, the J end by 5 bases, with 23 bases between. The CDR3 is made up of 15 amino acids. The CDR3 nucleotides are TGTGCCACCACCCAGGGAGGCCAGGGCGGATATGGCTACACCTTC. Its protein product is CATTQGGQGGYGYTF.

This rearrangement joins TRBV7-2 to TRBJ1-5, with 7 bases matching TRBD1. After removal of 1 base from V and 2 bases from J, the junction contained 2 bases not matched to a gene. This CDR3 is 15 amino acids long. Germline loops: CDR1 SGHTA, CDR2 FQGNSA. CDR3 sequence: CASSLGGTGNQPQHF. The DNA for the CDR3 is TGTGCCAGCAGCTTAGGGGGGACAGGCAATCAGCCCCAGCATTTT.

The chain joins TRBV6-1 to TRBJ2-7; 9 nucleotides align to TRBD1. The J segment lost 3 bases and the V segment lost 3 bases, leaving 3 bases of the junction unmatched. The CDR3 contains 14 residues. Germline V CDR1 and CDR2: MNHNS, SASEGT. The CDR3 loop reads CASSEGTGIYEQYF. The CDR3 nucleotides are TGTGCCAGCAGTGAGGGGACAGGGATCTACGAGCAGTACTTC.

This CDR3 is CASKEKGAREAFF. The CDR3 nucleotides read TGTGCCAGCAAGGAGAAGGGAGCTAGGGAAGCTTTCTTT. The chain links TRBV28 to TRBJ1-1; the D is unclear. This CDR3 comprises 13 residues. The V end was cut by 7 bases, the J end by 8 bases, with 17 bases between. Per germline, CDR1 MDHEN and CDR2 SYDVKM.